These 5 T cell receptor beta chains were sequenced from one sample in a study of cytomegalovirus exposure and HLA in healthy donors. Primers for the PCR totalled 60 Vbeta and 13 Jbeta. Clones were read by immunoSEQ multiplex PCR, and TCRdb kept only the in-frame ones, dropping some. The sample spans some 110,000 clones; the ten largest clones claim roughly 6.6%. The sample taken for sequencing was PBMCs. These receptors all stem from a man aged 35 to 55 in good health and CMV-seropositive.

V usage is TRBV6-1 and J usage is TRBJ2-7, with D tentatively TRBD2 (5 bases). This CDR3 contains 13 residues. From germline, CDR1 is MNHNS and CDR2 SASEGT. Trimming stripped 8 bases from V and 7 bases from J, with 18 bases between. CDR3 amino acids: CASSGGWQTEQYF. The CDR3 region has the DNA TGTGCCAGCTCCGGAGGTTGGCAGACGGAGCAGTACTTC.

The DNA for the CDR3 is TGTGCCAGCAGTTCACAGTCGGGGATCATATATTTT. Protein: CASSSQSGIIYF. The rearrangement uses TRBV27 and TRBJ1-3; no definite D call. The germline V and J ends were trimmed by 4 bases and 12 bases, with 13 bases remaining between them. The CDR3 has 12 residues. CDR1 and CDR2 from the germline V gene are MNHEY and SMNVEV (reference sequence).

The chain employs TRBV7-2 and TRBJ2-3, with TRBD2 matching 10 bases. Germline values: CDR1 SGHTA, CDR2 FQGNSA. V shed 3 bases and J 6 bases; nucleotides not matched to a gene: 6. This CDR3 spans 15 amino acids. CDR3 residues: CASSLAGTSVDTQYF. The CDR3 DNA sequence: TGTGCCAGCAGCTTGGCTGGGACTAGCGTTGATACGCAGTATTTT.

The rearrangement joins TRBV6-5 to TRBJ2-7, with 8 nucleotides matching TRBD2. The germline CDR1 and CDR2 sequences are MNHEY and SVGAGI. The CDR3 loop spans 15 amino acids. Trimming took 3 bases from V and 6 from J; bases not matched to a gene: 10. The CDR3 DNA is TGTGCCAGCAGTTATTTTCGGGGACTAGTCACCGAGCAGTACTTC. Translating gives CASSYFRGLVTEQYF.

V gene TRBV28 combines with J gene TRBJ1-1; possible D gene TRBD1, 5 bases. Germline CDR1 is MDHEN and CDR2 is SYDVKM. Trimming cost V 5 bases and J 11 bases, with 9 bases left between them. This CDR3 spans 10 amino acids. The CDR3 DNA sequence: TGTGCCAGCAGTGGGGCGTTCGCTTTCTTT. Encoded protein: CASSGAFAFF.